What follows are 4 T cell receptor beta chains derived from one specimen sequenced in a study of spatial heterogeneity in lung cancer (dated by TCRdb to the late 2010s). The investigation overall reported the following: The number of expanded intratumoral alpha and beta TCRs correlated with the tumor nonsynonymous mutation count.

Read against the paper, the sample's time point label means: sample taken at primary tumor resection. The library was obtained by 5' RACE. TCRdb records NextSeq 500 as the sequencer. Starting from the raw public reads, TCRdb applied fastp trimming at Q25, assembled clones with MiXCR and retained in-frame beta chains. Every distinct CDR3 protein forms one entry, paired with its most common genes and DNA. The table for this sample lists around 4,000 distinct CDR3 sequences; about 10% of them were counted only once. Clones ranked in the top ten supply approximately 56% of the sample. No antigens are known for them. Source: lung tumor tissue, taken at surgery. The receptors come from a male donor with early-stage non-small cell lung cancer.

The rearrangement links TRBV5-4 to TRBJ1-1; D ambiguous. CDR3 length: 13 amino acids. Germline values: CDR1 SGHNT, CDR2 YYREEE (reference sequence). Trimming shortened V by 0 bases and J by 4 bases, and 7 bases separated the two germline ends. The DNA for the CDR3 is TGTGCCAGCAGCTTGGGAGTTATCACTGAAGCTTTCTTT. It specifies CASSLGVITEAFF.

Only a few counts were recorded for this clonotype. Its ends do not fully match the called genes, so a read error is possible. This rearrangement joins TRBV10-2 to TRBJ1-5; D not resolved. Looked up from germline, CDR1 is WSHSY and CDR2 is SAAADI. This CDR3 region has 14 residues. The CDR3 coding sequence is TGTGCCATCAGCCCTGAACTTAGCAATCAGCCCCAGCATTTT. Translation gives CAISPELSNQPQHF.

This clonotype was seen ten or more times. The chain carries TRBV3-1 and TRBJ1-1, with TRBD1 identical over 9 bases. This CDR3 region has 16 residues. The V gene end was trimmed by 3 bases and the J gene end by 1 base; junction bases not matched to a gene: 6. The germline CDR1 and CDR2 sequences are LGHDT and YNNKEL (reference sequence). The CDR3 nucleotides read TGTGCCAGCAGCCATTCCAACAGGGGGCCGAACACTGAAGCTTTCTTT. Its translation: CASSHSNRGPNTEAFF.

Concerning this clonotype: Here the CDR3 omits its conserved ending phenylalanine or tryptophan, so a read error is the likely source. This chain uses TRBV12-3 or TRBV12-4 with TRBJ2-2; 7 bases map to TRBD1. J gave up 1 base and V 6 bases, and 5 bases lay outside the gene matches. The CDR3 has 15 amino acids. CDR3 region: CASSPGQMNTGELFL. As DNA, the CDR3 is TGTGCCAGCAGCCCGGGACAGATGAACACCGGGGAGCTGTTTCTT.